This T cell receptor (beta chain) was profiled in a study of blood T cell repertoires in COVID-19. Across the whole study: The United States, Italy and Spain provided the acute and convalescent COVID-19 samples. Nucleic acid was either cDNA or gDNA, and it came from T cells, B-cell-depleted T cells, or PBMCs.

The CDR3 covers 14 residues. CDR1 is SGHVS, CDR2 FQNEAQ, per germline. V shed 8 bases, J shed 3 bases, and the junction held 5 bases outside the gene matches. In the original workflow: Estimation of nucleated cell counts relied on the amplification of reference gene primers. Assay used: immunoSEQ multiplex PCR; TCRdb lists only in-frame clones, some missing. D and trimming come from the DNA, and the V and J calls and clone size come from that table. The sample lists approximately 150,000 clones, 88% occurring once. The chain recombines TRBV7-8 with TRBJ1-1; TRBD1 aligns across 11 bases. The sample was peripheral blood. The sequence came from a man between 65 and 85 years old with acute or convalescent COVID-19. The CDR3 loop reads CASGRDRGDTEAFF. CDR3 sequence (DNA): TGTGCCAGCGGAAGGGACAGGGGGGACACTGAAGCTTTCTTT.